Each of the 24 T cell receptor beta chains below was sequenced from the same sample in a study of Graves' ophthalmopathy and Graves' hyperthyroidism. CDR3 regions of TCR beta were amplified from RNA transcripts. HTBI primers served in a first-round RT-PCR, which a second-round multiplex PCR followed. TCRdb re-called the multiplex PCR reads with MiXCR, one entry per CDR3 protein. The profile covers around 670,000 distinct CDR3 sequences, with roughly two fifths appearing a single time and approximately 46% taken by the ten largest. The sample was peripheral blood. The origin of the receptors is an adult man with Graves' ophthalmopathy.

This clonotype was counted a few times. V usage is TRBV7-2 and J usage is TRBJ1-5; D is perhaps TRBD1 (6 bases). Germline-derived CDR1 and CDR2 are SGHTA and FQGNSA. Trimming removed 9 bases at V and 2 bases at J, with 17 bases between. The CDR3 runs to 15 residues. The CDR3 DNA reads TGTGCCAGTAGTCAGAGCCCAGGGGGCAATCAGCCCCAGCATTTT. Encoded protein: CASSQSPGGNQPQHF.

This clonotype has a single count. A read error is possible here, since a much larger clone lies one base away. The V call is TRBV11-2, the J call TRBJ2-2; D not certain. V lost 3 bases and J lost 4, with 6 bases in between. From germline, CDR1 is SGHAT and CDR2 FQNNGV. The CDR3 length is 13 residues. CDR3 nucleotide sequence: TGTGCCAGCAGCTTTGAGACCACCGGGGAGCTGTTTTTT. Translation gives CASSFETTGELFF.

The rearrangement joins TRBV2 to TRBJ2-7, with D unclear. Per the germline V gene, CDR1 is SNHLY and CDR2 is FYNNEI. The V gene lost 3 bases and the J gene lost 4 bases, with 16 bases spanning the gap. The CDR3 has 15 residues. This chain's CDR3 is CASSDVRVQGYEQYF. The CDR3 DNA follows: TGTGCCAGCAGTGACGTTAGGGTCCAAGGATACGAGCAGTACTTC.

As concerns this clonotype: A much larger clone is a single base away; this may be a read error. This sequence joins TRBV7-9 and TRBJ2-5; perhaps D is TRBD1 or TRBD2 (5 bases each). Germline V gene data show CDR1 as SEHNR and CDR2 as FQNEAQ (reference sequence). CDR3 length: 14 amino acids. The DNA of the CDR3 is TGTGCCAGCAGCTCGGGGACGGTTTCAGAGGCCCAGTACTTC. It yields the protein CASSSGTVSEAQYF.

The rearrangement uses TRBV2 and TRBJ2-7, with 7 positions matching TRBD1. The better agreement between TRBJ2-5 and the DNA end casts doubt on the J call. This CDR3 contains 13 residues. Germline V lookup: CDR1 SNHLY, CDR2 FYNNEI. DNA of the CDR3: TGTGCCAGCAGTCGACAGGGTGTCGGGACCCAGTACTTC. Amino acid sequence: CASSRQGVGTQYF.

This clonotype was counted many times. The chain combines TRBV10-3 with TRBJ2-7; D possibly corresponds to TRBD1 (6 bases). The V gene lost 6 bases and the J gene lost 0 bases, with 9 bases spanning the gap. Germline assignment: CDR1 ENHRY and CDR2 SYGVKD. The CDR3 loop spans 13 amino acids. The CDR3 nucleotides read TGTGCCATCAGCCGGGACATCTCCTACGAGCAGTACTTC. Translating it yields CAISRDISYEQYF.

As for this clonotype: This sequence may be a read error, since a much larger clone differs from it by one base. The chain employs TRBV29-1 and TRBJ2-7; TRBD1 matches 10 bases. CDR3 length equals 15 residues. After removal of 3 bases from V and 0 bases from J, the junction contained 5 bases not matched to a gene. Germline V lookup: CDR1 SQVTM, CDR2 ANQGSEA. CDR3 DNA sequence: TGCAGCGTTGAGGGGACAGGGGAAAGCTCCTACGAGCAGTACTTC. This gives the protein CSVEGTGESSYEQYF.

The V gene is TRBV19, the J gene TRBJ1-4; D is undetermined. The CDR3 loop spans 13 amino acids. V was trimmed by 5 bases and J by 6 bases, leaving 10 bases between them. Germline loops: CDR1 LNHDA, CDR2 SQIVND (reference sequence). The CDR3 here is CASSLRAHEKLFF. For the CDR3, the DNA is TGTGCCAGTAGTCTCCGGGCCCATGAAAAACTGTTTTTT. The full variable domain, completed using reference TRBV19 and TRBJ1-4, is DGGITQSPKYLFRKEGQNVTLSCEQNLNHDAMYWYRQDPGQGLRLIYYSQIVNDFQKGDIAEGYSVSREKKESFPLTVTSAQKNPTAFYLCASSLRAHEKLFFGSGTQLSVL.

The chain is built from TRBV5-1 and TRBJ1-1; D is possibly TRBD1 (6 bases). V lost 0 bases to trimming and J lost 4 bases, with 10 bases between them. CDR1 is SGHRS, CDR2 YFSETQ, per germline. The CDR3 runs to 14 residues. CDR3 in DNA: TGCGCCAGCAGCTTGGATCAGGGGCCCACTGAAGCTTTCTTT. As protein: CASSLDQGPTEAFF.

This clonotype appeared a few times. A much larger clone is a single base away; this may be a read error. This chain joins TRBV15 and TRBJ1-3; D perhaps matches TRBD1 (5 bases). This CDR3 spans 16 amino acids. V lost 8 bases to trimming and J lost 4 bases, with 21 bases between them. Germline V CDR1 and CDR2: LNHNV, YYDKDF (reference sequence). CDR3 sequence reads: CATGTLTATPGNTIYF. The CDR3 nucleotides are TGTGCCACCGGCACCCTGACAGCCACTCCGGGAAACACCATATATTTT.

A few counts support this clonotype. V and J are TRBV7-3 and TRBJ2-6, with a possible D match to TRBD2 (5 bases). This CDR3 region has 16 residues. The germline gives CDR1 SGHTA, CDR2 FQGTGA. The ends were cut back, 2 bases at V and 3 bases at J, with 11 bases in the middle. The CDR3 region is CASSLEGTFGANVLTF. CDR3 in DNA: TGTGCCAGCAGCTTAGAGGGTACTTTTGGGGCCAACGTCCTGACTTTC.

This clonotype was detected only a few times. V is TRBV19 and J is TRBJ2-2, with 7 bases fitting TRBD1. The J segment lost 4 bases and the V segment lost 4 bases, leaving 12 bases of the junction unmatched. CDR3 length: 17 amino acids. Germline lookup yields CDR1 LNHDA and CDR2 SQIVND (reference sequence). The DNA of the CDR3 is TGTGCCAGTAGTAGCCGAACAGGGGCTACGGGCACCGGGGAGCTGTTTTTT. Its translation is CASSSRTGATGTGELFF.

In the case of this clonotype: The conserved final phenylalanine or tryptophan is absent from the CDR3, which likely points to a read error. The DNA is left out, because the CDR3 cannot be placed on it with certainty; the CDR3 is given as TCRdb lists it. The chain uses TRBV15 and TRBJ1-4; the D call of TRBD1 is as the table states it, not checked on the DNA. The CDR3 length equals 12 residues, ends included. Germline CDR1 and CDR2: LNHNV and YYDKDF (reference sequence). The CDR3 spells CATSRAGDRTDY.

The chain carries TRBV20-1 and TRBJ1-5, with 8 bases identical to TRBD1. The V and J ends lost 0 bases and 6 bases, in that order; junction bases with no gene match: 10. The CDR3 has 16 residues. The germline V gene encodes CDR1 DFQATT and CDR2 SNEGSKA (reference sequence). In nucleotides, the CDR3 is TGCAGTGCTAGAGAAGGACAGGGCGGTTTAGGTCAGCCCCAGCATTTT. It encodes CSAREGQGGLGQPQHF.

This chain uses TRBV7-9 with TRBJ2-6; D uncertain. Trimming removed 2 bases at V and 6 bases at J, with 2 bases between. The CDR3 consists of 12 residues. Germline CDR1 SEHNR, CDR2 FQNEAQ (reference sequence). CDR3 DNA: TGTGCCAGCAGCTTAATGGCCAACGTCCTGACTTTC. This sequence encodes CASSLMANVLTF.

V is TRBV15 and J is TRBJ1-2, with TRBD1 matching over 10 bases. Looked up from germline, CDR1 is LNHNV and CDR2 is YYDKDF (reference sequence). J lost 1 base, V lost 3 bases, and 2 bases had no gene match. The CDR3 has 15 residues. The CDR3 protein is CATSRTGGDNYGYTF. The CDR3 DNA is TGTGCCACCAGCAGGACAGGGGGCGATAACTATGGCTACACCTTC. Combining the CDR3 with reference TRBV15 and TRBJ1-2 gives the whole variable domain DAMVIQNPRYQVTQFGKPVTLSCSQTLNHNVMYWYQQKSSQAPKLLFHYYDKDFNNEADTPDNFQSRRPNTSFCFLDIRSPGLGDTAMYLCATSRTGGDNYGYTFGSGTRLTVV.

The table lists this clonotype with many counts. V is TRBV5-1 and J is TRBJ1-5; D is uncertain. The V gene's germline CDR1 is SGHRS and CDR2 YFSETQ. V was shortened by 5 bases and J by 4 bases, with 10 bases between the two germline ends. The CDR3 has 13 amino acids. This CDR3 reads CASSYGPNQPQHF. The CDR3, as DNA: TGCGCCAGCAGTTACGGTCCGAATCAGCCCCAGCATTTT.

Only a few counts were recorded for this clonotype. The rearrangement uses TRBV19 and TRBJ2-7; unclear D gene. The germline V gene encodes CDR1 LNHDA and CDR2 SQIVND (reference sequence). The CDR3 has 15 residues. V lost 3 bases and J 1 base, leaving 13 bases between the germline ends. For the CDR3, the DNA is TGTGCCAGTAGTATCGTCGCGGCTACTTCCTACGAGCAGTACTTC. Translated, it gives CASSIVAATSYEQYF. The full variable domain, with the rest looked up from reference TRBV19 and TRBJ2-7, is DGGITQSPKYLFRKEGQNVTLSCEQNLNHDAMYWYRQDPGQGLRLIYYSQIVNDFQKGDIAEGYSVSREKKESFPLTVTSAQKNPTAFYLCASSIVAATSYEQYFGPGTRLTVT.

This clonotype appeared a few times. The V call is TRBV29-1, the J call TRBJ2-5, with 8 bases identical to TRBD1. With 3 bases clipped from V and 5 bases from J, the junction kept 8 bases outside the gene matches. The CDR3 has 14 residues. The germline V gene encodes CDR1 SQVTM and CDR2 ANQGSEA. CDR3 region: CSVDGQGGGETQYF. The CDR3 DNA follows: TGCAGCGTTGACGGACAGGGAGGCGGCGAGACCCAGTACTTC.

This clonotype was seen many times. The genes are TRBV7-2 and TRBJ2-7; 9 nucleotides agree with TRBD1. Germline V gene lookup returns CDR1 SGHTA and CDR2 FQGNSA. The CDR3 sequence is 13 residues long. Losses at the gene ends were 2 bases for V and 10 bases for J; bases not matched to a gene: 6. CDR3 nucleotides: TGTGCCAGCAGCTTAAAGGGACAGGGATCACAGTACTTC. The encoded protein is CASSLKGQGSQYF.

This clonotype was seen repeatedly, ten times or more. This may come from a read error, since a much larger clone is one base off. The chain couples TRBV12-3 or TRBV12-4 to TRBJ1-1; D is ambiguous. The CDR3 contains 14 residues. The ends were cut back, 6 bases at V and 1 base at J, with 12 bases in the middle. The CDR3 DNA is TGTGCCAGCAGCTTCGGACGGGGGAACACTGAAGCTTTCTTT. It is translated as CASSFGRGNTEAFF.

This clonotype showed up just once. The chain has TRBV19 and TRBJ2-6, with no clear D. Germline CDR1 and CDR2: LNHDA and SQIVND (reference sequence). The CDR3 has 17 amino acids. Trimming removed 5 bases from V and 0 bases from J, with 14 bases in between. In DNA, the CDR3 is TGTGCCAGTAGTTTCAAGACACATAGCTCTGGGGCCAACGTCCTGACTTTC. This encodes CASSFKTHSSGANVLTF.

The chain is built from TRBV20-1 and TRBJ2-2; D uncertain. The CDR3 has 15 residues. Deletions cut 3 bases from V and 1 base from J, with 12 bases between. From germline, CDR1 is DFQATT and CDR2 SNEGSKA (reference sequence). CDR3 loop: CSASAAALNTGELFF. Here the CDR3 DNA reads TGCAGTGCTAGCGCGGCTGCCCTGAACACCGGGGAGCTGTTTTTT.

This chain links TRBV25-1 with TRBJ2-6; no clear D. Between the trimmed V and J ends, which lost 4 bases and 0 bases, there was a span of 10 bases. The germline V gene has CDR1 MGHDK and CDR2 SYGVNS. This CDR3 contains 16 residues. The chain's CDR3 is CASSAVGDSGANVLTF. The DNA for the CDR3 is TGTGCCAGCAGTGCCGTCGGCGACTCTGGGGCCAACGTCCTGACTTTC.